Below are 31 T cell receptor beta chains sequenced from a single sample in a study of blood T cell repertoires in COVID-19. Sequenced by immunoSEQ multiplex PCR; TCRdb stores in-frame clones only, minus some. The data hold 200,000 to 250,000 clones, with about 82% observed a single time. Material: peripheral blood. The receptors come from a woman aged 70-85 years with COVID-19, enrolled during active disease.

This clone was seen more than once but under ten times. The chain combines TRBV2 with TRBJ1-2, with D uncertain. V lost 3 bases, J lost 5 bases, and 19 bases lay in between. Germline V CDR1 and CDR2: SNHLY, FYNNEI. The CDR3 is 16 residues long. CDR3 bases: TGTGCCAGCAGTGAGGATGGGCAGGTGAATATTTATGGCTACACCTTC. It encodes CASSEDGQVNIYGYTF.

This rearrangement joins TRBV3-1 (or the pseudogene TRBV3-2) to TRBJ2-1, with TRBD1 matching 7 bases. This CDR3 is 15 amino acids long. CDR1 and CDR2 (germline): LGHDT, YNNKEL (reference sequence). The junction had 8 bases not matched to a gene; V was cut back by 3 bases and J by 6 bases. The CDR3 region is CASSHRGGLGNEQFF. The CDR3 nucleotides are TGTGCCAGCAGCCATAGAGGGGGCTTAGGCAATGAGCAGTTCTTC.

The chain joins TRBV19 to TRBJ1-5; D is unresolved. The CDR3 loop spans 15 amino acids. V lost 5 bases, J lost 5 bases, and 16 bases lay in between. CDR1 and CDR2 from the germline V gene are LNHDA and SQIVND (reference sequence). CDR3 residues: CASSLRVETYQPQHF. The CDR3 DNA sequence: TGTGCCAGTAGTCTCCGAGTAGAGACATATCAGCCCCAGCATTTT.

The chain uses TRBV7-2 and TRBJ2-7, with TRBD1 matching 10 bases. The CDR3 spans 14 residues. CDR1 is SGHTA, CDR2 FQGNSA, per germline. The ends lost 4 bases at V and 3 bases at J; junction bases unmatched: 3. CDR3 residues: CASSSGTGVYEQYF. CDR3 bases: TGTGCCAGCAGCTCCGGGACAGGGGTCTACGAGCAGTACTTC.

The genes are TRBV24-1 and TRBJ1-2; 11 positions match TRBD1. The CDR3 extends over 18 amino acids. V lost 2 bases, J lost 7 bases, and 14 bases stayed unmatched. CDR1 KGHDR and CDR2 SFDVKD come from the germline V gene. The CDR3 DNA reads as TGTGCCACCAGTGATTCCGGGACAGGGGGTTATCGATCGAGTGGCTACACCTTC. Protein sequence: CATSDSGTGGYRSSGYTF.

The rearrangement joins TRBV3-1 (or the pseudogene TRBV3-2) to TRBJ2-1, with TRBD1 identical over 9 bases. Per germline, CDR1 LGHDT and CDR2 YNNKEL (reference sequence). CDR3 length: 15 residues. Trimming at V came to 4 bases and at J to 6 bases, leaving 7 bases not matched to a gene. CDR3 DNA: TGTGCCAGCAGCCTCGGGACAGGGTCTGTCAATGAGCAGTTCTTC. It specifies CASSLGTGSVNEQFF.

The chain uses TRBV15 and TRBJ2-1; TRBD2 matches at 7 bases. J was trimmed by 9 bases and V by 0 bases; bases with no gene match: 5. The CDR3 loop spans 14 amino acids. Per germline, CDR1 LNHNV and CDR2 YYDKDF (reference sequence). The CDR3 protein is CATSRDARGVEQFF. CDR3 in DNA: TGTGCCACCAGCAGAGATGCTCGGGGGGTTGAGCAGTTCTTC.

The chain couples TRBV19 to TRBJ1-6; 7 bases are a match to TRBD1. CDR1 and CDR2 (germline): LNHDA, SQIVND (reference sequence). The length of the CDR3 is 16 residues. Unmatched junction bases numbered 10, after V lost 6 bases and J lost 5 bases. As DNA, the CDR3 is TGTGCCAGTAGCTCTCAGCCCAGGGGGGATAATTCACCCCTCCACTTT. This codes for CASSSQPRGDNSPLHF.

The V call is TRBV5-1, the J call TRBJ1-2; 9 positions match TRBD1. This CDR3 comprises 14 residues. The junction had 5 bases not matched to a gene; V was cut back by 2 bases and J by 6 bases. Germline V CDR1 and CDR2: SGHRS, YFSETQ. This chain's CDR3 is CASSFTGTGHGYTF. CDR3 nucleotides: TGCGCCAGCAGCTTTACCGGGACAGGGCATGGCTACACCTTC.

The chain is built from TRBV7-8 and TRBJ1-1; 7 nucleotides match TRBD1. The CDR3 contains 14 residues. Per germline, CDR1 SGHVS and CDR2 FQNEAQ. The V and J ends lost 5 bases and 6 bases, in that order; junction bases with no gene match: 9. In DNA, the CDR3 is TGTGCCAGCAGCAAAAATCAGGGGGACGCTGAAGCTTTCTTT. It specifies CASSKNQGDAEAFF.

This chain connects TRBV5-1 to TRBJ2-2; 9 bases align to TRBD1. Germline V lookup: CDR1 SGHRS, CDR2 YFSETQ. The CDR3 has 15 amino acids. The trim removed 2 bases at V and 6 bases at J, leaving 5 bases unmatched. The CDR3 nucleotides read TGCGCCAGCAGCTTCTTCGACAGGGGGTCCGGGGAGCTGTTTTTT. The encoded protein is CASSFFDRGSGELFF.

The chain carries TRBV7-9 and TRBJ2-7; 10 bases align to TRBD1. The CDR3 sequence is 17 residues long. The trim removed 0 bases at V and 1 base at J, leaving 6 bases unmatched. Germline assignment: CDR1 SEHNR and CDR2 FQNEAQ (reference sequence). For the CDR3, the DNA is TGTGCCAGCAGCTTAGCGCGACCGGGACAGGGGTCCTACGAGCAGTACTTC. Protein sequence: CASSLARPGQGSYEQYF.

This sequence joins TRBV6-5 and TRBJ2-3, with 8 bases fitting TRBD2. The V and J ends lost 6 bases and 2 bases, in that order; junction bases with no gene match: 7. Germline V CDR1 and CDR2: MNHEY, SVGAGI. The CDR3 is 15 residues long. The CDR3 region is CASRAGAYNTDTQYF. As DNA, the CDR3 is TGTGCCAGCAGAGCGGGGGCTTATAACACAGATACGCAGTATTTT.

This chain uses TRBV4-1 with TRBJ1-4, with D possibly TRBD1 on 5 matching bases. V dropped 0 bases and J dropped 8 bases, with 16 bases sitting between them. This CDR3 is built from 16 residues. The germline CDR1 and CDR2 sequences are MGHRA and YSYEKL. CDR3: CASSQEPGRVGEKLFF. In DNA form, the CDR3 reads TGCGCCAGCAGCCAAGAACCCGGCAGGGTAGGCGAAAAACTGTTTTTT.

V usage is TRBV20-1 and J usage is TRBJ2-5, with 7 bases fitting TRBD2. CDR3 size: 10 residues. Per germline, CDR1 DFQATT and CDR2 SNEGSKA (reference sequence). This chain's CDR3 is CSLAEETQYF. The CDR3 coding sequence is TGCAGCCTAGCGGAAGAGACCCAGTACTTC.

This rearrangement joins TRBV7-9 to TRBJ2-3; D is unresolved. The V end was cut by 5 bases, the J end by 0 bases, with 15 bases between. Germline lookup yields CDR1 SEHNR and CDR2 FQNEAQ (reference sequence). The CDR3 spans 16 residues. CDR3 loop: CASSPRPDFSTDTQYF. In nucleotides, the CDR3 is TGTGCCAGCAGCCCTAGGCCGGATTTTAGCACAGATACGCAGTATTTT. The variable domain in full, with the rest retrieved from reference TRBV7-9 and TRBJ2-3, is DTGVSQNPRHKITKRGQNVTFRCDPISEHNRLYWYRQTLGQGPEFLTYFQNEAQLEKSRLLSDRFSAERPKGSFSTLEIQRTEQGDSAMYLCASSPRPDFSTDTQYFGPGTRLTVL.

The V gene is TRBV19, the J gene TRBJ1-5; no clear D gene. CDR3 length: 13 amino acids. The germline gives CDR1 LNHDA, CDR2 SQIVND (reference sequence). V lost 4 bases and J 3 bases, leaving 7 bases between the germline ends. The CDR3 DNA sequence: TGTGCCAGTAGTACGCGGTTCAATCAGCCCCAGCATTTT. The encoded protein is CASSTRFNQPQHF.

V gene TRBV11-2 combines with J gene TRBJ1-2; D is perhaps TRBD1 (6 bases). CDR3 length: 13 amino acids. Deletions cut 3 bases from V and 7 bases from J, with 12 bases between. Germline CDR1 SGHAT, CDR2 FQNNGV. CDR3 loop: CASSFGGRGGYTF. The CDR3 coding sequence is TGTGCCAGCAGCTTCGGGGGGCGGGGTGGCTACACCTTC.

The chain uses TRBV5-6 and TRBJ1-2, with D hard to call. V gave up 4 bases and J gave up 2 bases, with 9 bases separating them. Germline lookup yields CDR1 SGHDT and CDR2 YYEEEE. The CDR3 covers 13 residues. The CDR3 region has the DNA TGTGCCAGCAGCCCTAACGAGAACTATGGCTACACCTTC. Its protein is CASSPNENYGYTF.

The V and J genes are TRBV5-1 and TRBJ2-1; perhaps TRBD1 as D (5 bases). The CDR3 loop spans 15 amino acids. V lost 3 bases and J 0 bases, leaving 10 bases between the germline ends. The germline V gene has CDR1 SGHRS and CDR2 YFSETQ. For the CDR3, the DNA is TGCGCCAGCAGCTCGGACATTAGCTCCTACAATGAGCAGTTCTTC. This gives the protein CASSSDISSYNEQFF.

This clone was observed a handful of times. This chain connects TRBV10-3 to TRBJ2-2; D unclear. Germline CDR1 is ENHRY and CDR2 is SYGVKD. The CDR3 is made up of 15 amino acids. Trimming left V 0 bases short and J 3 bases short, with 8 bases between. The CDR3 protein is CAISESYTYTGELFF. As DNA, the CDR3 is TGTGCCATCAGTGAGTCGTACACCTACACCGGGGAGCTGTTTTTT.

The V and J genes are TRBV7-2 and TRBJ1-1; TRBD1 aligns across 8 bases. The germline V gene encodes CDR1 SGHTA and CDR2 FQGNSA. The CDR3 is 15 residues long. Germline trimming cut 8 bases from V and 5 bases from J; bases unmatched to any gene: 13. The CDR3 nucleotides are TGTGCCAGCCGAACAGGGGGGAGTTTGGGTACTGAAGCTTTCTTT. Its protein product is CASRTGGSLGTEAFF.

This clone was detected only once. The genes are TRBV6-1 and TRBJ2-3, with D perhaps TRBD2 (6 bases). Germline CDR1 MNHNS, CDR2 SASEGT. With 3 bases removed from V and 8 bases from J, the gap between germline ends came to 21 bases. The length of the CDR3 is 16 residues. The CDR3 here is CASSEGFGGSRGTQYF. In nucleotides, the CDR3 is TGTGCCAGCAGTGAGGGGTTTGGGGGGTCCCGAGGTACGCAGTATTTT.

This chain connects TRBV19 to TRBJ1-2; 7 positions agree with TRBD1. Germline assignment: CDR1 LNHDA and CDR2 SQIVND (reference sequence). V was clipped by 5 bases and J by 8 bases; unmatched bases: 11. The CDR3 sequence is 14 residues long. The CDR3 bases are TGTGCCAGTAGTGAGGACAGGCTTCTTCGGGGCTACACCTTC. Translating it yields CASSEDRLLRGYTF.

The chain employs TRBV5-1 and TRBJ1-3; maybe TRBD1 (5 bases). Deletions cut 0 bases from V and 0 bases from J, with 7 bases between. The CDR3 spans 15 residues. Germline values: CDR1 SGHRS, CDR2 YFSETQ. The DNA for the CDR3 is TGCGCCAGCAGCTTGGTCGGGGGCTCTGGAAACACCATATATTTT. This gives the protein CASSLVGGSGNTIYF.

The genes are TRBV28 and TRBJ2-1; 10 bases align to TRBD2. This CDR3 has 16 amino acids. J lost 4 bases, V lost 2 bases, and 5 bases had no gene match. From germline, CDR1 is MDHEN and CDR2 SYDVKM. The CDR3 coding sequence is TGTGCCAGCAGTTTAATCGGACTAGCGGATTACAATGAGCAGTTCTTC. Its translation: CASSLIGLADYNEQFF. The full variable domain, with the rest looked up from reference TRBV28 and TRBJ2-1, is DVKVTQSSRYLVKRTGEKVFLECVQDMDHENMFWYRQDPGLGLRLIYFSYDVKMKEKGDIPEGYSVSREKKERFSLILESASTNQTSMYLCASSLIGLADYNEQFFGPGTRLTVL.

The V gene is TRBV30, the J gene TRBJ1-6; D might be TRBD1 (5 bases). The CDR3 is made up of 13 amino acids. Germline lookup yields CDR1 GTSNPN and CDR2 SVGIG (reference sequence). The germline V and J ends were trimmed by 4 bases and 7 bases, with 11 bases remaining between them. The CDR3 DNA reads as TGTGCCTGGAACGGCGGGGGAAATTCACCCCTCCACTTT. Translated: CAWNGGGNSPLHF.

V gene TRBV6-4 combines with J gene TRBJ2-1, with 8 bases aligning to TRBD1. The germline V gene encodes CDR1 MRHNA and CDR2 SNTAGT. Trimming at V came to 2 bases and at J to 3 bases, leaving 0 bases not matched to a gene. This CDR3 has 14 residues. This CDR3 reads CASSDGTGYNEQFF. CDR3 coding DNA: TGTGCCAGCAGTGACGGGACAGGCTACAATGAGCAGTTCTTC.

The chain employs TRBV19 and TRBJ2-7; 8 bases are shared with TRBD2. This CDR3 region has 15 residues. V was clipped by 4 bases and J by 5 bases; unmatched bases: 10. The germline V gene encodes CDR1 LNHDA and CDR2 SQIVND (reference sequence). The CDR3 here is CASSNPAGAIDEQYF. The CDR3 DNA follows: TGTGCCAGTAGTAATCCAGCGGGGGCTATCGACGAGCAGTACTTC.

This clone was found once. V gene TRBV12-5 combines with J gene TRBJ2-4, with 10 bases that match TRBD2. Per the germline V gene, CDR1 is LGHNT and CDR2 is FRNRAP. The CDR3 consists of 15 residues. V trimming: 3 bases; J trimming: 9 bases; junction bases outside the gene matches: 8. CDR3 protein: CASGFLAGEGSIQYF. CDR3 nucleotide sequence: TGTGCTAGTGGTTTCCTAGCGGGAGAGGGTAGCATTCAGTACTTC.

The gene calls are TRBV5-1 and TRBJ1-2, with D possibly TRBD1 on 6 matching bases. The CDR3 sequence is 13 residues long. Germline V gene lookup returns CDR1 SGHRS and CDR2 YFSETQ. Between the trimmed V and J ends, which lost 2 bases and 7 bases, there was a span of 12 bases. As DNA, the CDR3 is TGCGCCAGCAGCTTAACAGGGATCTCTGGCTACACCTTC. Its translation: CASSLTGISGYTF.